This record concerns one TCR beta chain sequence. Antigen unknown. These data are taken from a study of response to subunit inactivated influenza vaccine. From the RT-PCR reads, TCRdb called clonotypes with MiXCR, one entry per CDR3 protein. The sample consists of about 650,000 distinct CDR3 sequences, around 16% of them appearing once. Study-wide findings and caveats: The authors offered the suggestion that each seasonal influenza vaccination recruits few new T cells.

The CDR3 totals 14 residues. The V gene's germline CDR1 is LGHNA and CDR2 YNFKEQ. The V gene lost 1 base and the J gene lost 3 bases, with 8 bases spanning the gap. This clonotype originated in a man over 45 who received an inactivated influenza vaccine. The chain couples TRBV4-2 to TRBJ2-3; D is perhaps TRBD1 or TRBD2 (5 bases each). The sample was PBMCs from blood, taken 11 to 12 days after vaccination. This chain's CDR3 is CASSQAGPTDTQYF. CDR3 coding DNA: TGTGCCAGCAGCCAAGCGGGACCAACAGATACGCAGTATTTT.